This T cell receptor (beta chain) was retrieved from a study of early T cells in non-severe SARS-CoV-2 infection. Study-level background: Unpaired chains resulted from sequencing bulk RNA of unsorted whole blood.

General study findings and limits: Missing private and CD4 specificities, VDJdb matching favored anti-spike CD8 responses.

cDNA molecules, individually, were tagged with unique molecular identifiers. Via MiXCR, TCRdb re-called the 5' RACE reads, giving one row per CDR3 protein. The sample includes about 33,000 distinct CDR3 sequences, around 4.6% of them seen just once. Many counts were recorded for this clonotype. Its target is not known. This receptor was obtained from an adult who was a healthcare worker with PCR-confirmed SARS-CoV-2 infection or an uninfected control (not recorded which). Sequencing was carried out using whole blood.

CDR3 residues: CASSQAYAIYEQYF. The CDR3 DNA sequence: TGTGCCAGCAGCCAAGCCTATGCAATATACGAGCAGTACTTC. This sequence joins TRBV3-1 and TRBJ2-7; D is unclear. CDR1 and CDR2 from the germline V gene are LGHDT and YNNKEL (reference sequence). The CDR3 is 14 residues long. V gave up 1 base and J gave up 4 bases, with 11 bases separating them.